Shown below are 19 T cell receptor beta chains from a single sample sequenced in a study of blood T cells in healthy people across ages. Sample-barcoded 5' priming and a J-beta primer mix drove a second PCR of roughly 7 to 11 cycles. MiXCR, applied by TCRdb to the 5' RACE reads, yields one record per CDR3 protein. The sample carries fewer than 1.5 million distinct CDR3 sequences, approximately 42% recorded once. The source material was blood. The receptor set was obtained from a woman younger than 30 in good health.

The sample holds many counts of this clonotype. The rearrangement joins TRBV4-1 to TRBJ2-1; possible D gene TRBD1, 6 bases. The CDR3 sequence is 12 residues long. The V gene's germline CDR1 is MGHRA and CDR2 YSYEKL. Trimming removed 5 bases at V and 10 bases at J, with 12 bases between. CDR3 nucleotides: TGCGCCAGCAGCTCCAGGGACACCGAGCAGTTCTTC. Residues: CASSSRDTEQFF.

The chain combines TRBV12-3 or TRBV12-4 with TRBJ2-3; 10 bases are a match to TRBD1. J was trimmed by 5 bases and V by 7 bases; bases with no gene match: 9. The CDR3 has 15 residues. The CDR3 DNA sequence: TGTGCCAGCATCCCGGGACAGGGGAGAGTAGATACGCAGTATTTT. Its protein is CASIPGQGRVDTQYF.

This chain joins TRBV21-1 and TRBJ2-1; the D segment call TRBD1 is taken from the table without a DNA check. TRBV21-1 is a documented pseudogene. The CDR3 spans 14 residues. CDR3 loop: CASSKVGGPNEQFF. Written as DNA, the CDR3 is TGTGCCAGCAGCAAAGTGGGGGGGCCGAATGAGCAGTTCTTC.

CDR3 region: CASSKTGGDYNEQFF. The CDR3 DNA follows: TGTGCCAGTAGTAAAACAGGGGGCGACTACAATGAGCAGTTCTTC. V gene TRBV19 combines with J gene TRBJ2-1; 9 bases map to TRBD1. There are 15 residues in the CDR3. Germline assignment: CDR1 LNHDA and CDR2 SQIVND (reference sequence). Unmatched junction bases numbered 4, after V lost 4 bases and J lost 3 bases.

Comments on this clonotype: A read error may account for a junction end that differs from germline. J is TRBJ2-1 and V is TRBV20-1; D possibly matches TRBD1 or TRBD2 (6 bases each). Germline V gives CDR1 DFQATT, CDR2 SNEGSKA (reference sequence). This CDR3 contains 14 residues. This CDR3 reads CSAYGGAPHNQQFF. CDR3 nucleotide sequence: TGCAGTGCCTACGGGGGCGCGCCCCACAATCAGCAGTTCTTC.

The chain recombines TRBV28 with TRBJ2-1; the match to TRBD2 covers 10 bases. Germline values: CDR1 MDHEN, CDR2 SYDVKM. V lost 2 bases to trimming and J lost 4 bases; unmatched junction nucleotides: 8. The CDR3 length is 17 residues. The CDR3 protein is CASSLTGGLAYYNEQFF. CDR3 coding DNA: TGTGCCAGCAGTTTAACAGGGGGACTAGCGTATTACAATGAGCAGTTCTTC.

As concerns this clonotype: It is unclear where the CDR3 begins or ends on the DNA, so no DNA is shown, and the CDR3 is as TCRdb lists it. The V call is TRBV20-1, the J call TRBJ1-2. The CDR3 spans 14 residues, counting both ends. The V gene's germline CDR1 is DFQATT and CDR2 SNEGSKA (reference sequence). CDR3 region: CSGQPGGWDYGCTF.

This rearrangement joins TRBV7-3 to TRBJ1-1; the match to TRBD1 covers 7 bases. The CDR3 runs 17 residues. After removal of 0 bases from V and 4 bases from J, the junction contained 11 bases not matched to a gene. The V gene's germline CDR1 is SGHTA and CDR2 FQGTGA. For the CDR3, the DNA is TGTGCCAGCAGCTTAACAGGGGGCGGCTTCTCGGGCACTGAAGCTTTCTTT. It encodes CASSLTGGGFSGTEAFF.

The chain has TRBV6-5 and TRBJ1-3, with D maybe TRBD1 (6 bases). V was cut by 6 bases and J by 4 bases, with 19 bases left in between. Germline CDR1 reads MNHEY; CDR2 reads SVGAGI. This CDR3 comprises 16 residues. The CDR3 sequence: CASRTPGHAAGNTIYF. The CDR3, as DNA: TGTGCCAGCAGGACGCCGGGACATGCAGCCGGAAACACCATATATTTT.

This clonotype was observed a handful of times. The rearrangement uses TRBV10-3 and TRBJ2-3; D unresolved. The CDR3 is 16 residues long. Germline V lookup: CDR1 ENHRY, CDR2 SYGVKD. Deletions cut 3 bases from V and 2 bases from J, with 15 bases between. The CDR3, as DNA: TGTGCCATCAGTGAATTCGGAAGCTCCTTCACAGATACGCAGTATTTT. It is translated as CAISEFGSSFTDTQYF.

This clonotype was observed a handful of times. J is TRBJ2-7 and V is TRBV5-1; tentatively, D is TRBD1 (6 bases). This CDR3 has 14 residues. Trimming left V 1 base short and J 7 bases short, with 15 bases between. Germline CDR1 is SGHRS and CDR2 is YFSETQ. CDR3 coding DNA: TGCGCCAGCAGCTTGTACCAGGGGACGGGTGAGCAGTACTTC. This translates into CASSLYQGTGEQYF. Together with reference TRBV5-1 and TRBJ2-7, the CDR3 gives the full variable domain: KAGVTQTPRYLIKTRGQQVTLSCSPISGHRSVSWYQQTPGQGLQFLFEYFSETQRNKGNFPGRFSGRQFSNSRSEMNVSTLELGDSALYLCASSLYQGTGEQYFGPGTRLTVT.

The chain links TRBV15 to TRBJ1-6; the D is unclear. Germline assignment: CDR1 LNHNV and CDR2 YYDKDF (reference sequence). The CDR3 is 21 amino acids. V was shortened by 0 bases and J by 0 bases, with 21 bases between the two germline ends. In nucleotides, the CDR3 is TGTGCCACCAGCAGAGATAAACTGTGGACGCGACCCGACTCCTATAATTCACCCCTCCACTTT. Protein product: CATSRDKLWTRPDSYNSPLHF.

This clonotype was counted a few times. The V gene is TRBV20-1, the J gene TRBJ2-1; D unresolved. V was clipped by 4 bases and J by 2 bases, with 3 bases between them. Germline V gene lookup returns CDR1 DFQATT and CDR2 SNEGSKA (reference sequence). The CDR3 has 11 residues. The CDR3 loop reads CSAIPYNEQFF. The CDR3 DNA reads as TGCAGTGCTATCCCCTACAATGAGCAGTTCTTC.

There are a few counts of this clonotype. The rearrangement links TRBV6-5 to TRBJ2-1, with D perhaps matching TRBD1 (6 bases). Deletions cut 0 bases from V and 10 bases from J, with 16 bases between. The CDR3 contains 15 residues. Per the germline V gene, CDR1 is MNHEY and CDR2 is SVGAGI. The CDR3 DNA reads as TGTGCCAGCAGTTACTCCCGGGACACCCCCAAGGAGCAGTTCTTC. Amino acid sequence: CASSYSRDTPKEQFF.

This clonotype has a count of ten or more. Here the CDR3 DNA reads TGTGCCACCGGGACAGGGGGCTCCTACGAGCAGTACTTC. It is translated as CATGTGGSYEQYF. The chain uses TRBV6-1 and TRBJ2-7; 11 bases match TRBD1. The V gene's germline CDR1 is MNHNS and CDR2 SASEGT. CDR3 size: 13 residues. The V gene end was trimmed by 10 bases and the J gene end by 0 bases; junction bases not matched to a gene: 2.

The chain couples TRBV29-1 to TRBJ2-5; tentatively, D is TRBD2 (6 bases). Trimming left V 8 bases short and J 2 bases short, with 24 bases between. The V gene's germline CDR1 is SQVTM and CDR2 ANQGSEA. The CDR3 is 16 amino acids. The DNA of the CDR3 is TGCAGCCTTACGGCCTCCGGCGGGACGGTACAAGAGACCCAGTACTTC. It yields the protein CSLTASGGTVQETQYF.

The rearrangement links TRBV28 to TRBJ2-6; D tentatively fits TRBD1 or TRBD2 (5 bases each). The CDR3 runs 15 residues. Trimming left V 5 bases short and J 3 bases short, with 11 bases between. Per the germline V gene, CDR1 is MDHEN and CDR2 is SYDVKM. CDR3: CASSNRDGGANVLTF. CDR3 DNA sequence: TGTGCCAGCAGTAACCGGGACGGTGGGGCCAACGTCCTGACTTTC.

On this clonotype itself: At one boundary the junction diverges from the germline segment, which might be a read error. The J gene is TRBJ1-2, the V gene TRBV20-1; a possible D gene is TRBD1 (6 bases). Looked up from germline, CDR1 is DFQATT and CDR2 is SNEGSKA (reference sequence). The CDR3 contains 15 residues. The CDR3 nucleotides read TGCGGTGCTAGAACTGGGGGCGGCGGGGCGTCTGGCTACACCTTC. This translates into CGARTGGGGASGYTF.

The V and J genes are TRBV25-1 and TRBJ2-3; maybe TRBD2 (5 bases). The CDR3 is made up of 18 amino acids. V dropped 2 bases and J dropped 2 bases, with 20 bases sitting between them. Germline CDR1 MGHDK, CDR2 SYGVNS. CDR3 nucleotides: TGTGCCAGCAGTGAAGGGTGGGCGGGCCCCCTTAACACAGATACGCAGTATTTT. Protein sequence: CASSEGWAGPLNTDTQYF.